The 27 T cell receptor beta chains presented below share a single source sample, sequenced in a study of blood T cell repertoires in COVID-19. This table comes from immunoSEQ multiplex PCR, and its TCRdb copy is limited to in-frame clones, with some not included. The sample has 130,000 or so clones, around four fifths seen once. What was sequenced was PBMCs or T cells enriched from blood (not recorded which). These TCRs come from a man aged 25-40 years who had recovered from COVID-19.

This chain joins TRBV2 and TRBJ1-4; 7 nucleotides match TRBD1. Germline lookup yields CDR1 SNHLY and CDR2 FYNNEI. This CDR3 is 12 amino acids long. The trim removed 11 bases at V and 3 bases at J, leaving 3 bases unmatched. This CDR3 is CAGGQSNEKLFF. For the CDR3, the DNA is TGTGCCGGGGGACAGTCTAATGAAAAACTGTTTTTT.

A single count supports this clone. The chain couples TRBV27 to TRBJ2-4, with 7 nucleotides matching TRBD2. Trimming at V came to 5 bases and at J to 0 bases, leaving 7 bases not matched to a gene. The CDR3 spans 16 residues. Germline V lookup: CDR1 MNHEY, CDR2 SMNVEV (reference sequence). CDR3 sequence: CASSGGGSIAKNIQYF. The CDR3 DNA is TGTGCCAGCAGTGGCGGGGGAAGTATAGCCAAAAACATTCAGTACTTC.

V usage is TRBV5-1 and J usage is TRBJ1-2, with D hard to call. The CDR3 is 14 amino acids. Per the germline V gene, CDR1 is SGHRS and CDR2 is YFSETQ. Trimming left V 0 bases short and J 2 bases short, with 8 bases between. In DNA, the CDR3 is TGCGCCAGCAGCTTGGGGGCCGAGAACTATGGCTACACCTTC. This sequence encodes CASSLGAENYGYTF.

The rearrangement uses TRBV11-2 and TRBJ2-3; 8 bases match TRBD1. The CDR3 has 16 amino acids. V dropped 5 bases and J dropped 2; count of bases not matched to a gene: 9. Germline V gene lookup returns CDR1 SGHAT and CDR2 FQNNGV. In nucleotides, the CDR3 is TGTGCCAGCAGCGGGGCGACAGGGGCCTTCACAGATACGCAGTATTTT. It encodes CASSGATGAFTDTQYF.

The rearrangement uses TRBV4-1 and TRBJ1-2; D uncertain. In germline, CDR1 is MGHRA, CDR2 YSYEKL. V was shortened by 0 bases and J by 2 bases, with 10 bases between the two germline ends. The CDR3 sequence is 15 residues long. CDR3 DNA: TGCGCCAGCAGCCAAGAAAGGGAGACCAACTATGGCTACACCTTC. This translates into CASSQERETNYGYTF.

V usage is TRBV19 and J usage is TRBJ1-5, with 7 bases aligning to TRBD1. Germline V lookup: CDR1 LNHDA, CDR2 SQIVND (reference sequence). The V segment lost 3 bases and the J segment 3 bases; nucleotides outside the gene matches: 5. The CDR3 has 15 amino acids. CDR3 coding DNA: TGTGCCAGTAGTATCCGGGACAGTCACAATCAGCCCCAGCATTTT. This sequence encodes CASSIRDSHNQPQHF.

The gene calls are TRBV12-5 and TRBJ1-5; tentatively, D is TRBD1 (6 bases). The V gene's germline CDR1 is LGHNT and CDR2 FRNRAP. This CDR3 contains 16 residues. The germline V and J ends were trimmed by 7 bases and 1 base, with 17 bases remaining between them. CDR3: CASVGPGDRSNQPQHF. CDR3 in DNA: TGTGCTAGTGTTGGACCAGGGGATAGGAGCAATCAGCCCCAGCATTTT.

This clone was seen a handful of times. The V call is TRBV12-3 or TRBV12-4, the J call TRBJ1-2; perhaps TRBD1 as D (5 bases). Deletions cut 6 bases from V and 4 bases from J, with 12 bases between. The CDR3 consists of 13 residues. The CDR3 sequence: CASRQGTVYGYTF. The DNA of the CDR3 is TGTGCCAGCAGGCAGGGCACAGTCTATGGCTACACCTTC.

The rearrangement joins TRBV15 to TRBJ2-1; TRBD1 aligns across 9 bases. V lost 8 bases and J lost 6; bases outside the gene matches: 5. The CDR3 contains 13 residues. Germline V gene lookup returns CDR1 LNHNV and CDR2 YYDKDF (reference sequence). The CDR3 DNA is TGTGCCACCTGGGGACAGGGTCGCAATGAGCAGTTCTTC. Protein product: CATWGQGRNEQFF.

V usage is TRBV15 and J usage is TRBJ2-3, with D unclear. Germline CDR1 reads LNHNV; CDR2 reads YYDKDF (reference sequence). This CDR3 has 13 amino acids. V was pared by 0 bases and J by 4 bases, with 5 bases between. CDR3 coding DNA: TGTGCCACCAGCAGAGATCTCGCAGATACGCAGTATTTT. This sequence encodes CATSRDLADTQYF.

The J gene is TRBJ2-3, the V gene TRBV24-1; 11 bases align to TRBD2. CDR1 is KGHDR and CDR2 is SFDVKD in the germline V gene. This CDR3 has 16 amino acids. Trimming at V came to 4 bases and at J to 1 base, leaving 3 bases not matched to a gene. The CDR3 DNA is TGTGCCACCAGTGAGCGGGGACTAGCGGGCACAGATACGCAGTATTTT. Protein sequence: CATSERGLAGTDTQYF.

This chain uses TRBV27 with TRBJ2-2; tentative D call: TRBD2 (5 bases). The V and J ends lost 5 bases and 0 bases respectively, with 13 bases between them. The CDR3 length is 16 residues. Germline CDR1 reads MNHEY; CDR2 reads SMNVEV (reference sequence). The CDR3 bases are TGTGCCAGCAGTCCCATCGATAGCGCGAACACCGGGGAGCTGTTTTTT. Protein product: CASSPIDSANTGELFF.

V and J are TRBV12-3 or TRBV12-4 and TRBJ1-1; the match to TRBD1 covers 7 bases. This CDR3 is built from 11 residues. V dropped 7 bases and J dropped 7; count of bases not matched to a gene: 3. CDR3 DNA: TGTGCCAGCACCCGGACAGGTGAAGCTTTCTTT. Amino acid sequence: CASTRTGEAFF.

This clone was detected a few times. The chain joins TRBV4-1 to TRBJ2-2, with D perhaps TRBD2 (5 bases). The CDR3 has 11 amino acids. The germline gives CDR1 MGHRA, CDR2 YSYEKL. Between the trimmed V and J ends, which lost 9 bases and 5 bases, there was a span of 7 bases. CDR3 residues: CASRLTGELFF. DNA of the CDR3: TGCGCCAGTCGACTAACCGGGGAGCTGTTTTTT.

The chain carries TRBV7-2 and TRBJ2-1; TRBD2 matches at 7 bases. This CDR3 has 14 amino acids. Germline CDR1 is SGHTA and CDR2 is FQGNSA. Trimming cost V 3 bases and J 5 bases; bases outside gene matches: 4. The DNA for the CDR3 is TGTGCCAGCAGCTTCTGGACTAGTAACAATGAGCAGTTCTTC. It is translated as CASSFWTSNNEQFF.

The chain combines TRBV6-5 with TRBJ2-7; maybe TRBD1 (6 bases). V lost 8 bases and J 4 bases, leaving 15 bases between the germline ends. The germline gives CDR1 MNHEY, CDR2 SVGAGI. The CDR3 length is 13 residues. The chain's CDR3 is CASHRQVEYEQYF. CDR3 coding DNA: TGTGCCAGCCACCGACAGGTCGAGTACGAGCAGTACTTC.

CDR3 amino acids: CASRLQGGAYEQYF. CDR3 nucleotides: TGCGCCAGCAGACTACAGGGGGGAGCCTACGAGCAGTACTTC. J is TRBJ2-7 and V is TRBV10-2, with 8 bases aligning to TRBD1. Germline CDR1 is WSHSY and CDR2 is SAAADI. The V segment lost 6 bases and the J segment 2 bases; nucleotides outside the gene matches: 6. The CDR3 runs to 14 residues.

The rearrangement links TRBV6-1 to TRBJ1-1; 9 bases are shared with TRBD1. Germline values: CDR1 MNHNS, CDR2 SASEGT. The V segment lost 2 bases and the J segment 6 bases; nucleotides outside the gene matches: 7. CDR3 length: 15 amino acids. The CDR3 sequence: CASSEFTGGISEAFF. The CDR3 DNA reads as TGTGCCAGCAGTGAATTTACAGGGGGCATTTCTGAAGCTTTCTTT.

This chain joins TRBV30 and TRBJ2-3; D may be TRBD2 (6 bases). Germline assignment: CDR1 GTSNPN and CDR2 SVGIG (reference sequence). This CDR3 spans 15 amino acids. With 0 bases removed from V and 0 bases from J, the gap between germline ends came to 10 bases. CDR3 DNA: TGTGCCTGGAGTGTGATGAGCGGGAGCACAGATACGCAGTATTTT. It yields the protein CAWSVMSGSTDTQYF.

This clone was observed a few times. This rearrangement joins TRBV24-1 to TRBJ2-7; 8 bases align to TRBD1. V lost 1 base to trimming and J lost 0 bases; unmatched junction nucleotides: 4. Germline CDR1 reads KGHDR; CDR2 reads SFDVKD. The CDR3 runs 16 residues. The CDR3 protein is CATSDLGTGVSYEQYF. In DNA, the CDR3 is TGTGCCACCAGTGATTTAGGGACAGGCGTCTCCTACGAGCAGTACTTC.

This sequence joins TRBV5-1 and TRBJ1-2; 10 bases align to TRBD1. The CDR3 has 16 residues. Germline V gene sequence: CDR1 SGHRS, CDR2 YFSETQ. V lost 4 bases to trimming and J lost 2 bases; unmatched junction nucleotides: 8. The CDR3 here is CASSPPGQGSNYGYTF. CDR3 DNA sequence: TGCGCCAGCAGCCCGCCGGGACAGGGGTCCAACTATGGCTACACCTTC.

The V and J genes are TRBV5-1 and TRBJ1-6, with a tentative D call TRBD1 (6 bases). CDR1 and CDR2 from the germline V gene are SGHRS and YFSETQ. This CDR3 contains 16 residues. Trimming took off 5 bases at V and 0 bases at J, with 12 bases between the two ends. The CDR3 sequence is CASSTTGSSYNSPLHF. For the CDR3, the DNA is TGCGCCAGCAGTACGACAGGCAGCTCCTATAATTCACCCCTCCACTTT.

This chain joins TRBV7-9 and TRBJ2-1, with 7 bases that match TRBD1. The junction had 10 bases not matched to a gene; V was cut back by 7 bases and J by 7 bases. Germline-derived CDR1 and CDR2 are SEHNR and FQNEAQ (reference sequence). This CDR3 has 14 amino acids. The CDR3 loop reads CASILENRGNEQFF. The DNA of the CDR3 is TGTGCCAGCATCCTGGAAAACAGGGGAAATGAGCAGTTCTTC. The full variable domain, in which reference TRBV7-9 and TRBJ2-1 provide the parts outside the CDR3, is DTGVSQNPRHKITKRGQNVTFRCDPISEHNRLYWYRQTLGQGPEFLTYFQNEAQLEKSRLLSDRFSAERPKGSFSTLEIQRTEQGDSAMYLCASILENRGNEQFFGPGTRLTVL.

The J gene is TRBJ1-1, the V gene TRBV5-4; D unclear. The CDR3 has 13 residues. V lost 4 bases and J lost 8, with 15 bases in between. Germline V gives CDR1 SGHNT, CDR2 YYREEE (reference sequence). CDR3 coding DNA: TGTGCCAGCAGCGCCCCGTCGTCGGAGGAAGCTTTCTTT. Its translation is CASSAPSSEEAFF.

The chain's CDR3 is CASSEYGPWFFNYGYTF. For the CDR3, the DNA is TGTGCCAGCAGTGAATATGGGCCTTGGTTCTTTAACTATGGCTACACCTTC. The chain has TRBV25-1 and TRBJ1-2; D not resolved. This CDR3 is 17 amino acids long. In germline, CDR1 is MGHDK, CDR2 SYGVNS. V shed 0 bases and J shed 1 base, with 15 bases lying between them.

This clone was found once. The chain couples TRBV6-5 to TRBJ2-5, with D possibly matching TRBD1 (6 bases). Germline V lookup: CDR1 MNHEY, CDR2 SVGAGI. Trimming took off 1 base at V and 2 bases at J, with 11 bases between the two ends. This CDR3 spans 15 amino acids. This CDR3 is CASSYLQGRQETQYF. In DNA, the CDR3 is TGTGCCAGCAGTTACTTACAGGGTCGGCAAGAGACCCAGTACTTC.

This clone was seen a single time. This chain links TRBV30 with TRBJ2-7; 7 bases map to TRBD1. Germline assignment: CDR1 GTSNPN and CDR2 SVGIG (reference sequence). This CDR3 is built from 16 residues. V was clipped by 1 base and J by 1 base; unmatched bases: 10. The CDR3 sequence is CAWSAKTGAKSYEQYF. CDR3 nucleotides: TGTGCCTGGAGTGCCAAAACAGGGGCTAAGTCCTACGAGCAGTACTTC.